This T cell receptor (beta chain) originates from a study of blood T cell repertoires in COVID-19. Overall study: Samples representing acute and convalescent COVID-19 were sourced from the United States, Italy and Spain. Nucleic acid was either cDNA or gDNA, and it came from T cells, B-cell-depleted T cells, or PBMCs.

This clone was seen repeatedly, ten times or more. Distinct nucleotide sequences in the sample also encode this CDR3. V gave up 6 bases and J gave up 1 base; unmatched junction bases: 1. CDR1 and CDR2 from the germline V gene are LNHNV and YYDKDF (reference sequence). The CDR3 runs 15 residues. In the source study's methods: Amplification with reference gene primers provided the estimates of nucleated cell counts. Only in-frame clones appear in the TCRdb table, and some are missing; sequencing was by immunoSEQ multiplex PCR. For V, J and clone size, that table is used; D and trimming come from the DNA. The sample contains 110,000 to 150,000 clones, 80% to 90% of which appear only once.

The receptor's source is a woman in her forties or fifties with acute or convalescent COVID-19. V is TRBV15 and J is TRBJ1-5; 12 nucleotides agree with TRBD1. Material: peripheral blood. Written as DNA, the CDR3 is TGTGCCACCAGGGGACAGGGGGCAAGCAATCAGCCCCAGCATTTT. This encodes CATRGQGASNQPQHF.